Described below is a single T cell receptor beta chain sequence and its context. Its antigen is not identified. Primers: 60 Vbeta forward and 13 Jbeta reverse. Clones were sequenced by immunoSEQ multiplex PCR, and TCRdb holds only the in-frame ones, with some missing. Among over 110,000 clones listed, roughly 83% were seen once. This specimen comes from a study of cytomegalovirus exposure and HLA in healthy donors. Study summary: Genetic ancestry analysis placed approximately 78% of the 300 to 500 donors that were genotyped in the Caucasian-associated cluster. Findings of the study overall: A later examination showed that TCR association rates differed by HLA locus, with DRB1 most and HLA-C fewest. Upon later analysis, HLA-associated TCR beta chains proved more clonally expanded than other, equally common chains.

Sequencing was performed on PBMCs. The receptor comes from a female donor in good health and CMV-seronegative.

Here the CDR3 reads CASSLPRLAGGPHNEQFF. The CDR3 coding sequence is TGTGCCAGCAGTTTACCCCGACTAGCGGGAGGGCCTCACAATGAGCAGTTCTTC. The chain is built from TRBV27 and TRBJ2-1; 14 nucleotides agree with TRBD2. V gave up 2 bases and J gave up 5 bases; unmatched junction bases: 8. This CDR3 is built from 18 residues. Per the germline V gene, CDR1 is MNHEY and CDR2 is SMNVEV (reference sequence).